The 20 T cell receptor beta chains below were found in one sample sequenced in a study of blood T cells in healthy people across ages. Using a J-beta primer mix together with a sample-barcoded 5' primer, a second PCR was run for roughly 7 to 12 cycles. TCRdb re-called the 5' RACE reads through MiXCR, storing one row per CDR3 protein. This sample has about 1.6 million distinct CDR3 sequences; 34% occur once, and the top ten carry roughly 10%. The specimen was blood. These receptor sequences come from a woman in her twenties or thirties in good health.

This clonotype was counted between two and nine times. The J gene is TRBJ2-1, the V gene TRBV7-6; D perhaps matches TRBD2 (5 bases). The CDR3 contains 13 residues. Germline CDR1 reads SGHVS; CDR2 reads FNYEAQ. The ends were cut back, 2 bases at V and 9 bases at J, with 11 bases in the middle. As DNA, the CDR3 is TGTGCCAGCAGCTTAACCGGGGATGTTGAGCAGTTCTTC. Translating gives CASSLTGDVEQFF. Complete variable domain (other parts from reference TRBV7-6 and TRBJ2-1): GAGVSQSPRYKVTKRGQDVALRCDPISGHVSLYWYRQALGQGPEFLTYFNYEAQQDKSGLPNDRFSAERPEGSISTLTIQRTEQRDSAMYRCASSLTGDVEQFFGPGTRLTVL.

This clonotype has just a few counts. This chain uses TRBV2 with TRBJ2-1, with D uncertain. CDR1 and CDR2 (germline): SNHLY, FYNNEI. The CDR3 length is 14 residues. V lost 7 bases and J 5 bases, leaving 15 bases between the germline ends. For the CDR3, the DNA is TGTGCCAGCACTCCGCGGCTCCCCCACAATGAGCAGTTCTTC. It yields the protein CASTPRLPHNEQFF.

In regard to this clonotype: Mismatch with germline at one junction end may stem from a read error. The chain carries TRBV20-1 and TRBJ1-1; weak D call: TRBD1 (5 bases). The CDR3 sequence is 14 residues long. CDR1 is DFQATT and CDR2 is SNEGSKA in the germline V gene (reference sequence). CDR3 sequence (DNA): TGCGGTGCTTTCCCCCGGAGGGGGAACACTGAAGCTTTCTTT. It specifies CGAFPRRGNTEAFF.

CDR3 nucleotide sequence: TGCGCCAGCAGCTTGGCCTTTGGGGGCGGGCCATACAATGAGCAGTTCTTC. Translating it yields CASSLAFGGGPYNEQFF. The J gene is TRBJ2-1, the V gene TRBV5-1, with TRBD1 as a possible D gene (6 bases). Trimming stripped 0 bases from V and 4 bases from J, with 17 bases between. Looked up from germline, CDR1 is SGHRS and CDR2 is YFSETQ. The CDR3 contains 17 residues.

This sequence joins TRBV4-3 and TRBJ2-7; D possibly uses TRBD1 or TRBD2 (5 bases each). The germline V and J ends were trimmed by 0 bases and 1 base, with 13 bases remaining between them. CDR1 LGHNA and CDR2 YSLEER come from the germline V gene. The CDR3 spans 16 residues. CDR3 coding DNA: TGCGCCAGCAGCCAAGACCATGGGGACCATTCCTACGAGCAGTACTTC. Its translation is CASSQDHGDHSYEQYF.

The chain carries TRBV7-9 and TRBJ2-5; D is unclear. The V end was cut by 1 base, the J end by 7 bases, with 16 bases between. The CDR3 is 15 residues long. Germline V gene lookup returns CDR1 SEHNR and CDR2 FQNEAQ (reference sequence). CDR3 sequence reads: CASSLEGRAQRTQYF. For the CDR3, the DNA is TGTGCCAGCAGCTTAGAGGGTCGGGCGCAGCGGACCCAGTACTTC.

The CDR3 nucleotides read TGCGCCAGCAGCGGCCCGAGCCGGGAGACCCAGTACTTC. It specifies CASSGPSRETQYF. The chain links TRBV5-1 to TRBJ2-5; D is ambiguous. This CDR3 comprises 13 residues. Trimming pared 4 bases from V and 5 bases from J, leaving 12 bases between. CDR1 and CDR2 from the germline V gene are SGHRS and YFSETQ.

The chain links TRBV20-1 to TRBJ2-7, with D perhaps being TRBD1 or TRBD2 (5 bases each). Trimming left V 5 bases short and J 3 bases short, with 14 bases between. Germline V gene data show CDR1 as DFQATT and CDR2 as SNEGSKA (reference sequence). The CDR3 extends over 13 amino acids. The CDR3 region is CSAGTLESYEQYF. The CDR3 DNA is TGCAGTGCTGGGACGCTAGAGAGCTACGAGCAGTACTTC.

This chain connects TRBV10-3 to TRBJ2-3; D is unresolved. V shed 6 bases and J shed 4 bases, with 17 bases lying between them. Germline V lookup: CDR1 ENHRY, CDR2 SYGVKD. This CDR3 is 15 amino acids long. The DNA of the CDR3 is TGTGCCATCAGGGTGAGACCAGAGTCGTCAGATACGCAGTATTTT. It is translated as CAIRVRPESSDTQYF.

This clonotype was counted a few times. The gene calls are TRBV20-1 and TRBJ2-7; 7 bases match TRBD2. The CDR3 is 14 residues long. Trimming removed 6 bases from V and 0 bases from J; junction bases left unmatched: 8. CDR1 is DFQATT, CDR2 SNEGSKA, per germline (reference sequence). The CDR3 nucleotides are TGCAGTGCCGAGGATCTAGCGGACTCCTACGAGCAGTACTTC. This codes for CSAEDLADSYEQYF.

The chain combines TRBV5-1 with TRBJ2-4; D perhaps matches TRBD2 (5 bases). The J call may be incorrect, as the DNA end agrees better with TRBJ2-7. CDR3 length equals 15 residues. Germline V gene data show CDR1 as SGHRS and CDR2 as YFSETQ. DNA for the CDR3: TGCGCCAGCAGCTTGACCGGACTGGGGACCTACGAGCAGTACTTC. Translation gives CASSLTGLGTYEQYF.

The CDR3 protein is CAINAGQGREAFF. The CDR3, as DNA: TGTGCCATCAACGCGGGACAGGGGCGAGAAGCTTTCTTT. The V call is TRBV10-3, the J call TRBJ1-1, with 10 nucleotides matching TRBD1. CDR1 ENHRY and CDR2 SYGVKD come from the germline V gene. CDR3 length equals 13 residues. V lost 7 bases and J lost 8; bases outside the gene matches: 7.

This chain uses TRBV9 with TRBJ2-3; D uncertain. Germline CDR1 reads SGDLS; CDR2 reads YYNGEE. CDR3 length equals 15 residues. Trimming cost V 2 bases and J 2 bases, with 12 bases left between them. This CDR3 is CASSVGTHNTDTQYF. CDR3 coding DNA: TGTGCCAGCAGCGTTGGTACCCATAACACAGATACGCAGTATTTT.

This clonotype occurred a few times. V usage is TRBV7-9 and J usage is TRBJ2-7; D is ambiguous. V was pared by 5 bases and J by 2 bases, with 22 bases between. The CDR3 runs 17 residues. Germline assignment: CDR1 SEHNR and CDR2 FQNEAQ (reference sequence). CDR3 residues: CASSPGRRGLRPYEQYF. CDR3 in DNA: TGTGCCAGCAGCCCAGGACGGAGAGGCCTACGTCCCTACGAGCAGTACTTC.

The rearrangement joins TRBV20-1 to TRBJ2-5; no clear D. Trimming removed 0 bases from V and 11 bases from J, with 16 bases in between. This CDR3 spans 13 amino acids. CDR1 is DFQATT and CDR2 is SNEGSKA in the germline V gene (reference sequence). The CDR3 DNA is TGCAGTGCTAGAGATGGTAACCATTTGGAGCAGTACTTC. Translating gives CSARDGNHLEQYF.

This clonotype was recorded a few times. The chain carries TRBV10-3 and TRBJ1-5; D gene unclear. V was trimmed by 6 bases and J by 3 bases, leaving 9 bases between them. The CDR3 totals 13 residues. Germline V gene data show CDR1 as ENHRY and CDR2 as SYGVKD. The CDR3 DNA is TGTGCCATCAGGAGATCCGACAATCAGCCCCAGCATTTT. As protein: CAIRRSDNQPQHF.

About this clonotype: This may be a read error, as it is one base from a much larger clone. This chain links TRBV7-2 with TRBJ2-3, with 7 bases identical to TRBD2. The CDR3 is 15 amino acids. CDR1 is SGHTA, CDR2 FQGNSA, per germline. The CDR3 nucleotides read TGTGCCAGCAGCTTAGCGGGGGGGATCACAGATGCGCAGTATTTT. Translating it yields CASSLAGGITDAQYF.

For this clonotype: An end of the junction differs from the germline gene, which may be a read error. V is TRBV7-9 and J is TRBJ2-5, with 9 bases matching TRBD2. This CDR3 spans 15 amino acids. From germline, CDR1 is SEHNR and CDR2 FQNEAQ (reference sequence). CDR3 coding DNA: TGTGCCAGCAGCCTAGCCGGGACTAGCAGGGAGACCCAGTACTTC. It encodes CASSLAGTSRETQYF.

In the case of this clonotype: The junction shows a germline mismatch at one end, possibly a read error. The rearrangement joins TRBV6-6 to TRBJ2-5; D might be TRBD2 (5 bases). The tail of the sequence fits TRBJ2-7 better, so the J call may be wrong. Germline loops: CDR1 MNHNY, CDR2 SVGAGI (reference sequence). The CDR3 length is 13 residues. The CDR3 region is CAGSAFRDYEQYF. CDR3 nucleotides: TGTGCCGGCAGCGCCTTCCGGGACTACGAGCAGTACTTC.

This chain uses TRBV5-1 with TRBJ2-7, with 12 bases fitting TRBD2. The germline gives CDR1 SGHRS, CDR2 YFSETQ. After removal of 4 bases from V and 3 bases from J, the junction contained 11 bases not matched to a gene. CDR3 length: 17 residues. The CDR3 nucleotides read TGCGCCAGCAGCCTTTGGGGGACTAGCGGGCCTTTCTACGAGCAGTACTTC. Its protein product is CASSLWGTSGPFYEQYF.